This TCR beta chain stems from a study of cytomegalovirus exposure and HLA in healthy donors. Notes on the study in general: The CMV antigen specificity of a few CMV-associated chains was confirmed through in vitro analysis. Exclusion applied to some V segments, including TRBV6-2 and TRBV6-3, as they were indistinguishable. A later analysis found common viral pathogens apparently linked to several of the most significant clusters. Rare sequences made up most TCRs, while some public TCRs were found in many donors.

To note about this clone: Its antigen is unidentified. A read error may account for a junction end that differs from germline.

60 Vbeta and 13 Jbeta primers were used in PCR. Profiled with immunoSEQ multiplex PCR; TCRdb holds only in-frame clones, not every one. The sample carries some 94,000 clones, just under 70% recorded once. The CDR3 has 13 residues. Germline V lookup: CDR1 SGHDN, CDR2 FVKESK. The receptor was derived from a man aged 50-59 years in good health and CMV-seronegative. Sequencing was performed on PBMCs. The chain is built from TRBV14 and TRBJ2-2; no definite D call. The CDR3 bases are TGTGCCAGCAGCCAGCAGAACATCGGGGAGCTGTTTTTT. This gives the protein CASSQQNIGELFF.